This T cell receptor (beta chain) is drawn from a study of OX40 agonist ivuxolimab in advanced cancers. Study-wide context: Ivuxolimab was a fully human IgG2 agonistic monoclonal antibody targeting the costimulatory receptor OX40 (CD134). Intravenous ivuxolimab was administered to patients every 2 weeks at six dose levels: 0.01, 0.1, 0.3, 1.5, 3 and 10 mg/kg. Among the roughly 54 dose-escalation patients, around 20 had hepatocellular carcinoma, approximately 15 melanoma, 9 renal cell carcinoma and 9 head and neck cancer. The dose-escalation cohort was about 83% male with a mean age of approximately 60 years, ranging from roughly 23 to 90. Prior anti-PD-1, anti-PD-L1 or anti-CTLA-4 therapy was permitted, and approximately 42% of dose-escalation patients had received checkpoint inhibitors. Three dose-escalation patients achieved partial responses, one with hepatocellular carcinoma and two with cutaneous melanoma. The point of sequencing TCRbeta in the periphery was to test whether ivuxolimab changed TCR sequence diversity and drove clonal T-cell expansion. The monotherapy dose-escalation portion (N ≈ 50 patients) of the phase I ivuxolimab trial is reported in the paper.

The study at large found these results: Partial responders in the 0.1-3.0 mg/kg groups had among the lowest normalized peripheral clonal expansion, especially among CD8+ T cells. Low levels of normalized T-cell clonal expansion were also seen in some patients who did not respond. Antigen specificity was not determined for the clonally expanded peripheral T cells. After ivuxolimab, more expanded clones were found on average in CD8+ T cells than in CD4+ T cells. At doses of 0.1 to 3.0 mg/kg, clonal expansion of both CD4+ and CD8+ T cells in blood was seen between baseline and week 6.

The germline ends are 9 bases apart after V is trimmed by 4 bases and J by 2 bases. CDR1 and CDR2, looked up from the germline V gene, are MGHDK and SYGVNS. From cysteine to phenylalanine, the CDR3 is 15 amino acids long. Only CDR3 DNA remains: 45 bases, in frame from the first base. Patients with autoimmune disease history or receiving systemic immunosuppression were excluded from the trial. In every dose cohort, peripheral blood was drawn for TCR sequencing at baseline, cycle 4 day 1, and cycle 7 day 1. The samples were drawn from a first-in-human, open-label, multicenter phase I dose-escalation trial of ivuxolimab. Adults with locally advanced or metastatic melanoma, renal cell, hepatocellular, or head and neck squamous cell carcinoma were enrolled in the trial. CD4+ and CD8+ T cells were sorted separately from peripheral blood before TCR sequencing. Genomic DNA was extracted from sorted cells for sequencing of the TCRbeta CDR3 region. The immunoSEQ Assay was used for sequencing of TCRbeta CDR3 regions. TCRdb took this table from immuneACCESS and kept in-frame rearrangements with V and J called. Such tables lack part of the clones; where checked against another copy, unresolved V genes explain under half of the gap, and the rest is unexplained. Across this sample there are 55,000 to 75,000 clones, with approximately 80% seen only once. The leading ten clones occupy about 2% of the sample.

About this clone: The antigen it binds to is not known. There are no base qualities to consult, and no much larger clone falls within one base.

The starting material was CD4+ or CD8+ T cells sorted from blood, obtained in a trial of the OX40 agonist ivuxolimab. The sequence joins TRBV25-1 to TRBJ2-6; no D gene is confidently identified. The sequence was collected from an adult with an advanced solid tumor such as melanoma, head and neck, liver or kidney cancer. CDR3 loop: CASSAASAGANVLTF. The DNA sequence is TGTGCCAGCAGTGCTGCCTCTGCTGGGGCCAACGTCCTGACTTTC.